This T cell receptor beta chain was recovered during a study of blood T cell repertoires in COVID-19. Looking at the study overall: In each case, the material was cDNA or gDNA derived from T cells, B-cell-depleted T cells, or PBMCs.

The CDR3 is 15 amino acids. Germline CDR1 is MNHEY and CDR2 is SVGAGI. V shed 0 bases and J shed 5 bases, with 8 bases lying between them. The protocol was immunoSEQ multiplex PCR, while the TCRdb copy is restricted to in-frame clones and leaves out a portion. The sample lists a few hundred thousand clones, just under 90% seen once, with roughly a tenth in the top ten. Adults between roughly 18 and 100 years of age took part from under 25 US areas. The chain couples TRBV6-5 to TRBJ1-6, with D unclear. The sample comprised PBMCs or T cells enriched from blood (not recorded which). This receptor was taken from a woman aged 50 to 60 who had recovered from COVID-19. CDR3 DNA sequence: TGTGCCAGCAGTTACTCCTCCCAGAATAATTCACCCCTCCACTTT. This translates into CASSYSSQNNSPLHF.